The sequence of this T cell receptor (beta chain) was determined in a study of OX40 agonist ivuxolimab in advanced cancers. The wider study: There were three patients with partial responses, one having hepatocellular carcinoma and two cutaneous melanoma.

V lost 0 bases and J lost 3, with 18 bases in between. Per germline, CDR1 LGHNA and CDR2 YSLEER. The CDR3 loop spans 18 amino acids. Assay: immunoSEQ multiplex PCR; the TCRdb copy retains only in-frame clones and omits some. The sample has around 94,000 clones, around nine tenths seen once. The specimen was CD4+ or CD8+ T cells sorted from blood, collected in a trial of the OX40 agonist ivuxolimab. The V gene is TRBV4-3, the J gene TRBJ1-3, with D possibly TRBD1 on 6 matching bases. The clonotype comes from an adult with an advanced solid tumor such as melanoma, head and neck, liver or kidney cancer. CDR3 in amino acids: CASSQDKDSRSSGNTIYF. The CDR3 DNA reads TGCGCCAGCAGCCAAGATAAGGACAGCCGCTCTAGTGGAAACACCATATATTTT.